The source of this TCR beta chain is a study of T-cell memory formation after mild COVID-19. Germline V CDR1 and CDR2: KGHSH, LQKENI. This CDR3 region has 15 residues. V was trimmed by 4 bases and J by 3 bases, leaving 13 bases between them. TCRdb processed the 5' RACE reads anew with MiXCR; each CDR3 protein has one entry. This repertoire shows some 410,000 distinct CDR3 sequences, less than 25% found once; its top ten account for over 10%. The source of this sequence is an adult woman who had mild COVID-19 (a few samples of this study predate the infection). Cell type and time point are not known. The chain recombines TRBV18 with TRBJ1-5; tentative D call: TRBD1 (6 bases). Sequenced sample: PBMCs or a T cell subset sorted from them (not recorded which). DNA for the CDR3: TGTGCCAGCTCACTCTCGGACAGTAACAATCAGCCCCAGCATTTT. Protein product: CASSLSDSNNQPQHF.